Listed below are T cell receptor beta chains from one sample, sequenced in a study of CD8 T cells in ankylosing spondylitis. A single record per CDR3 protein comes from TCRdb applying MiXCR to the 5' RACE reads. The sample consists of 750,000 to 850,000 distinct CDR3 sequences, 10% to 15% of them appearing once. The source material was blood, either unsorted or a sorted T cell fraction (not recorded which). Every receptor here comes from a male donor with ankylosing spondylitis. CDR3s include the opening cysteine and the closing phenylalanine or tryptophan. The D gene is left open where the match is weak. Not all rows give a size; the values are once, few, many and, for expanded clones, a class.

v_gene	abundance	d_gene	j_gene	CDR3nt	CDR3aa
TRBV12-3/TRBV12-4	few	-	TRBJ2-2	TGTGCCAGCAGAAGGACAGCTATGAACACCGGGGAGCTGTTTTTT	CASRRTAMNTGELFF
TRBV7-2	many	-	TRBJ1-5	TGTGCCAGCAGCTTCGTGGGTCAGCCCCAGCATTTT	CASSFVGQPQHF
TRBV29-1	-	-	TRBJ1-1	TGCAGCGTTGGTGGAGGGTCTGGAGCTTTCTTT	CSVGGGSGAFF
TRBV5-1	-	-	TRBJ2-2	TGCGCCAGCAGCCTCGGGAGACCCGGGGAGCTGTTTTTT	CASSLGRPGELFF
TRBV20-1	few	-	TRBJ2-3	TGCAGTGCTTCCTCACCGGGCCGAAGGACGGATACGCAGTATTTT	CSASSPGRRTDTQYF
TRBV7-9	few	-	TRBJ1-4	TGTGCCAGCAGCGGGCGTGGGGGTAATGAAAAACTGTTTTTT	CASSGRGGNEKLFF
TRBV12-3/TRBV12-4	many	-	TRBJ2-3	TGTGCCAGCAAAAGGGTGGCTAGCACAGATACGCAGTATTTT	CASKRVASTDTQYF
TRBV9	-	-	TRBJ1-3	TGTGCCAGCAGCGGCGGAGGGGAAAACACCATATATTTT	CASSGGGENTIYF
TRBV7-9	many	-	TRBJ2-7	TGTGCCAGCAGTAAAGGATACGAGCAGTACTTC	CASSKGYEQYF
TRBV5-1	few	TRBD2	TRBJ2-3	TGCGCCAGCAGCTTGCCCGGGGGGGCTCCAGATACGCAGTATTTT	CASSLPGGAPDTQYF
TRBV5-1	few	TRBD2	TRBJ2-3	TGCGCCAGCAGCGCCGGGACTAGCGGGAGAGGAGGCACAGATACGCAGTATTTT	CASSAGTSGRGGTDTQYF
TRBV29-1	few	-	TRBJ2-1	TGCAGCGTTGAAGACGGGGGCGATGAGCAGTTCTTC	CSVEDGGDEQFF
TRBV4-3	-	-	TRBJ1-1	TGCGCCAGCAGCCACCGACTCGGGGGAGACACTGAAGCTTTCTTT	CASSHRLGGDTEAFF
TRBV9	-	TRBD1	TRBJ2-2	TGTGCCAGCAGCGAGAGGTCAGGGGGCGCTAGCACCGGGGAGCTGTTTTTT	CASSERSGGASTGELFF
TRBV20-1	many	TRBD2	TRBJ2-1	TGCAGTGCTAGACGTAGCGGGTCCACCTACAATGAGCAGTTCTTC	CSARRSGSTYNEQFF
TRBV29-1	many	-	TRBJ2-1	TGCAGCGTTGAGGAACACGAGCAGTTCTTC	CSVEEHEQFF
TRBV11-2	few	-	TRBJ1-1	TGTGCCAGCAGCTTTGAAGGGACCACTGAAGCTTTCTTT	CASSFEGTTEAFF
TRBV6-5	-	-	TRBJ2-7	TGTGCCAGCAGTTATACTAACAGGAACTACGAGCAGTACTTC	CASSYTNRNYEQYF
TRBV2	-	TRBD1	TRBJ2-7	TGTGCCAGCAGGGGACCGGGACAGGGGGGCTCCGAGCAGTACTTC	CASRGPGQGGSEQYF
TRBV6-2/TRBV6-3	-	-	TRBJ1-2	TGTGCCAGCAGTTACTCGATAGCGGGGCTTGGAGGCTACACCTTC	CASSYSIAGLGGYTF
TRBV28	many	-	TRBJ2-1	TGTGCCAGCAGGGAGGGCTACAATGAGCAGTTCTTC	CASREGYNEQFF
TRBV7-9	many	-	TRBJ2-2	TGTGCCAGCAGCTTAGTCCGCTCCCAAGGGGAGCTGTTTTTT	CASSLVRSQGELFF
TRBV20-1	few	TRBD1	TRBJ2-5	TGCAGTGCTAGGTCCGGGACAGGGCACGAGACCCAGTACTTC	CSARSGTGHETQYF
TRBV4-2	-	-	TRBJ1-1	TGTGCCAGCAGCCAGAGGGGAGGGGTTGGCACTGAAGCTTTCTTT	CASSQRGGVGTEAFF
TRBV5-1	many	-	TRBJ1-1	TGCGCCAGCAGCTCGACTCCCCAAAAGGACACTGAAGCTTTCTTT	CASSSTPQKDTEAFF
TRBV5-5	-	TRBD1	TRBJ2-7	TGTGCCAGCAGCTTGTTAATCAGCAGGGCAGGGGGCCACGAGCAGTACTTC	CASSLLISRAGGHEQYF
TRBV24-1	-	-	TRBJ1-2	TGTGCCACCAGTGATTTGTGGCTTAACTATGGCTACACCTTC	CATSDLWLNYGYTF
TRBV5-6	few	-	TRBJ2-5	TGTGCCAGCAGCTTTGCTCCAGAGACCCAGTACTTC	CASSFAPETQYF
TRBV7-2	many	TRBD1	TRBJ2-1	TGTGCCAGCAGCTTATCAGGGGGCGCGTCGGGTGAGCAGTTCTTC	CASSLSGGASGEQFF
TRBV5-1	few	TRBD2	TRBJ2-1	TGCGCCAGCAGCTTCCTAGCGGGAGTCAACTACAATGAGCAGTTCTTC	CASSFLAGVNYNEQFF
TRBV18	-	-	TRBJ2-6	TGTGCCAGCTCACCCCCTGGGTGGGGGTTTGAGGCCAACGTCCTGACTTTC	CASSPPGWGFEANVLTF
TRBV7-9	few	TRBD1	TRBJ1-2	TGTGCCAGCAGCCCAAGGGGACAGGGGGCCCCGGGCTATGGCTACACCTTC	CASSPRGQGAPGYGYTF
TRBV7-2	few	-	TRBJ2-7	TGTGCCAGCAGCTTAGTTGCTGACATCGTTTACGAGCAGTACTTC	CASSLVADIVYEQYF
TRBV6-5	many	-	TRBJ1-6	TGTGCCAGCAGTTACTCCAGGCCGGACGGAGGCAATTCACCCCTCCACTTT	CASSYSRPDGGNSPLHF
TRBV9	few	TRBD2	TRBJ2-1	TGTGCCAGCAGCGTTACTAGCGACTCCTACAATGAGCAGTTCTTC	CASSVTSDSYNEQFF
TRBV19	few	-	TRBJ2-7	TGTGCCAGTAGTCTCGATCCCGGAGTCAGCTACGAGCAGTACTTC	CASSLDPGVSYEQYF
TRBV5-1	-	-	TRBJ1-2	TGCGCCAGCAGCCCGACAGGAGAATGGTATGGCTACACCTTC	CASSPTGEWYGYTF
TRBV12-3/TRBV12-4	few	-	TRBJ2-5	TGTGCCAGCAGTTTAGTCGGTTTAGAAGAGACCCAGTACTTC	CASSLVGLEETQYF
TRBV7-2	many	TRBD1	TRBJ1-1	TGTGCCAGCAGCTCCGGGACAGGTTCTCTTTCATCAGCTTTCTTT	CASSSGTGSLSSAFF
TRBV10-3	-	-	TRBJ2-7	TGTGCCATCAGTGCGACTAGAACCTACGAGCAGTACTTC	CAISATRTYEQYF
TRBV28	-	-	TRBJ2-7	TGTGCCAGCAGTTTAGACGTCCGCGAGCAGTACTTC	CASSLDVREQYF
TRBV7-2	-	-	TRBJ1-5	TGTGCCAGCAGCTTAGTCGCAGGGATGAGCAATCAGCCCCAGCATTTT	CASSLVAGMSNQPQHF
TRBV15	-	-	TRBJ2-3	TGTGCCACCAGCAGAGAGGACACAGATACGCAGTATTTT	CATSREDTDTQYF
TRBV20-1	many	-	TRBJ2-4	TGCAGTGCGCGAGACTATCCCAAAAACATTCAGTACTTC	CSARDYPKNIQYF
TRBV6-2/TRBV6-3	-	-	TRBJ2-5	TGTGCCAGCAGTTACCTCAGGGGTTGGAAGGAGACCCAGTACTTC	CASSYLRGWKETQYF
TRBV11-1	-	-	TRBJ2-3	TGTGCCAGCAGCGCCTATCCGCCGGGGGGCGAGGGCACAGATACGCAGTATTTT	CASSAYPPGGEGTDTQYF
TRBV10-3	-	-	TRBJ2-7	TGTGCCATCGGAGCTGGGTTCCGGGATAACGAGCAGTACTTC	CAIGAGFRDNEQYF
TRBV4-2	-	TRBD2	TRBJ2-1	TGTGCCAGCAGCCTCGGGAGGGGACTAGCGGCCTACAATGAGCAGTTCTTC	CASSLGRGLAAYNEQFF